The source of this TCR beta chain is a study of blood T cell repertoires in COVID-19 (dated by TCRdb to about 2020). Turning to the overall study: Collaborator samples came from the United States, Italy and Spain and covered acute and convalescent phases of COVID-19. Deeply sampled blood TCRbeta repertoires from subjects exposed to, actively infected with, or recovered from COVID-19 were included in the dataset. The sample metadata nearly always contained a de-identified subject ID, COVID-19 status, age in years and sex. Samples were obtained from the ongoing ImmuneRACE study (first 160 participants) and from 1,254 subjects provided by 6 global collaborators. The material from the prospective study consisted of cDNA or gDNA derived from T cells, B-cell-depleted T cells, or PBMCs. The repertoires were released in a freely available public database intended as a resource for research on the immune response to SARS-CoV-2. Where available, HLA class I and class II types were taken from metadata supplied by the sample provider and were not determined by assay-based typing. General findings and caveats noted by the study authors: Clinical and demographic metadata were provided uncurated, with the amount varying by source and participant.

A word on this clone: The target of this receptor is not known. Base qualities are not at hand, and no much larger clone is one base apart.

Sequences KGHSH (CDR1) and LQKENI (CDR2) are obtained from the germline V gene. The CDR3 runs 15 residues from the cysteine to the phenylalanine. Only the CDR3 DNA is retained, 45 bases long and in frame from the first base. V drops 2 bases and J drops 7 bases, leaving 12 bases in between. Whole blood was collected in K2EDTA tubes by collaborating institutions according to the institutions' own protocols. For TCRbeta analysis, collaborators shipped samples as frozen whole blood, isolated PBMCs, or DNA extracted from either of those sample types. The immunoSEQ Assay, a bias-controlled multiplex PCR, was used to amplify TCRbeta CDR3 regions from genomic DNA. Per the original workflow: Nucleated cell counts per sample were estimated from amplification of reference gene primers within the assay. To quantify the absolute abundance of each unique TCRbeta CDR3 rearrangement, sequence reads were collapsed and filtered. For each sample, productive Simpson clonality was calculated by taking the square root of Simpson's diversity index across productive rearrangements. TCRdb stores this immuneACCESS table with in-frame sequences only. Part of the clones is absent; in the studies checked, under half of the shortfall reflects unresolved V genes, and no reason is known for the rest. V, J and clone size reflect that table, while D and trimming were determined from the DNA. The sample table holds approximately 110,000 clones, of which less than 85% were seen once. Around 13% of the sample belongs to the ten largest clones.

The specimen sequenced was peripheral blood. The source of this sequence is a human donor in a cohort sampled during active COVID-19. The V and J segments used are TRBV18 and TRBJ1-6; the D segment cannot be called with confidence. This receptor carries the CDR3 CASSPGWLTNSPLHF. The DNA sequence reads TGTGCCAGCTCACCAGGTTGGCTTACGAATTCACCCCTCCACTTT. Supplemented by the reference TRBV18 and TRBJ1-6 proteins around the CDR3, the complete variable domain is NAGVMQNPRHLVRRRGQEARLRCSPMKGHSHVYWYRQLPEEGLKFMVYLQKENIIDESGMPKERFSAEFPKEGPSILRIQQVVRGDSAAYFCASSPGWLTNSPLHFGNGTRLTVT.